A single sample gave rise to the 17 T cell receptor beta chains below, sequenced in a study of breast tumors, draining lymph nodes, adjacent tissues (TCRdb year 2016). The library was prepared using multiplex PCR. Reads for this sample came from an Illumina HiSeq 2000. TCRdb handled the public reads itself, with Q25 trimming in fastp and clone calling in MiXCR, and kept productive beta chains. Duplicate CDR3 protein sequences are folded into a single record with the most common DNA and genes. The sample contains tens of thousands of distinct CDR3 sequences, approximately 28% of them found a single time. The top ten clonotypes cover 8.1% of the sample. Lymph node samples were obtained from the axillary draining lymph nodes of breast cancer patients. Input material: axillary lymph node tissue. The receptors shown here come from a female donor with breast cancer. Some clones in this sample may be carry-over from other donors' samples.

In this sample, this clonotype turned up many times. The genes are TRBV12-3 or TRBV12-4 and TRBJ2-7; TRBD2 might be the D (6 bases). CDR3 length: 13 amino acids. Trimming shortened V by 6 bases and J by 5 bases, and 14 bases separated the two germline ends. Here the CDR3 reads CASSIAGLDEQYF. As DNA, the CDR3 is TGTGCCAGCAGCATCGCGGGGCTTGACGAGCAGTACTTC.

This sequence joins TRBV7-9 and TRBJ1-6; TRBD1 agrees at 9 bases. CDR1 SEHNR and CDR2 FQNEAQ come from the germline V gene (reference sequence). There are 14 residues in the CDR3. J lost 12 bases, V lost 5 bases, and 8 bases had no gene match. The CDR3 loop reads CASSARQGDLPLHF. Here the CDR3 DNA reads TGTGCCAGCAGCGCCCGACAGGGGGATCTACCCCTCCACTTT.

This clonotype was counted ten times or more. This chain joins TRBV29-1 and TRBJ2-5; 8 bases align to TRBD2. There are 13 residues in the CDR3. Germline CDR1 reads SQVTM; CDR2 reads ANQGSEA. The trim removed 6 bases at V and 5 bases at J, leaving 8 bases unmatched. The CDR3 bases are TGCAGCGTCGGGGGGGAAATGTCTGAGACCCAGTACTTC. Protein product: CSVGGEMSETQYF.

This clonotype was seen at least ten times. The rearrangement links TRBV5-4 to TRBJ2-3, with 7 nucleotides matching TRBD2. Per the germline V gene, CDR1 is SGHNT and CDR2 is YYREEE (reference sequence). V was pared by 6 bases and J by 4 bases, with 17 bases of the junction left unmatched. This CDR3 comprises 17 residues. The CDR3 is CASTRPGGEDPADTQYF. The CDR3 DNA is TGTGCCAGCACGCGCCCGGGGGGTGAGGACCCGGCAGATACGCAGTATTTT.

Concerning this clonotype: A much more abundant neighbour one base away suggests this may be a read error. The J gene is TRBJ2-2, the V gene TRBV6-1, with D uncertain. The CDR3 has 13 residues. CDR1 and CDR2 (germline): MNHNS, SASEGT. Here the CDR3 reads CASSQAPSGELFF. In DNA form, the CDR3 reads TGTGCCAGCAGTCAAGCGCCGAGCGGGGAGCTGTTTTTT.

This clonotype was recorded at least ten times. J is TRBJ2-2 and V is TRBV7-2; no clear D. Deletions cut 1 base from V and 6 bases from J, with 9 bases between. CDR3 size: 14 residues. CDR1 is SGHTA, CDR2 FQGNSA, per germline. The CDR3 region is CASSLGTMAGELFF. DNA of the CDR3: TGTGCCAGCAGCTTAGGGACGATGGCCGGGGAGCTGTTTTTT.

For this clonotype: The missing conserved phenylalanine or tryptophan at the end of this CDR3 makes a read error likely. For the CDR3, the DNA is TGTGCCACCAGTGGCAGAACTAACTATGGCTACACCCTC. This translates into CATSGRTNYGYTL. The rearrangement links TRBV24-1 to TRBJ1-2; D is undetermined. CDR3 length equals 13 residues. Germline V gives CDR1 KGHDR, CDR2 SFDVKD. Trimming left V 5 bases short and J 0 bases short, with 6 bases between.

This clonotype was observed at least ten times. The chain couples TRBV7-2 to TRBJ2-6; 9 nucleotides align to TRBD1. Germline V gives CDR1 SGHTA, CDR2 FQGNSA. Trimming cost V 3 bases and J 3 bases; bases outside gene matches: 9. This CDR3 spans 18 amino acids. This chain's CDR3 is CASSFRDRVLGGANVLTF. CDR3 bases: TGTGCCAGCAGCTTTCGGGACAGGGTTCTTGGTGGGGCCAACGTCCTGACTTTC. The full variable domain, with the rest looked up from reference TRBV7-2 and TRBJ2-6, is GAGVSQSPSNKVTEKGKDVELRCDPISGHTALYWYRQSLGQGLEFLIYFQGNSAPDKSGLPSDRFSAERTGGSVSTLTIQRTQQEDSAVYLCASSFRDRVLGGANVLTFGAGSRLTVL.

This clonotype was detected many times. J is TRBJ2-5 and V is TRBV6-5; 11 bases are a match to TRBD2. Trimming cost V 6 bases and J 4 bases; bases outside gene matches: 7. Per germline, CDR1 MNHEY and CDR2 SVGAGI. This CDR3 contains 15 residues. The CDR3 DNA reads TGTGCCAGCAGGGTAGCGGGAGGGCCCCCAGAGACCCAGTACTTC. Residues: CASRVAGGPPETQYF.

This clonotype was observed many times. This chain joins TRBV10-3 and TRBJ2-4; TRBD2 might be the D (5 bases). Per germline, CDR1 ENHRY and CDR2 SYGVKD. Trimming removed 10 bases at V and 6 bases at J, with 10 bases between. The CDR3 is made up of 11 amino acids. CDR3 sequence reads: CATGLGNIQYF. The CDR3 bases are TGTGCCACCGGACTCGGAAACATTCAGTACTTC.

This clonotype was seen at least ten times. The chain combines TRBV28 with TRBJ1-5, with a possible D match to TRBD1 (5 bases). The CDR3 contains 14 residues. The germline CDR1 and CDR2 sequences are MDHEN and SYDVKM. Trimming shortened V by 5 bases and J by 5 bases, and 13 bases separated the two germline ends. The CDR3 sequence is CASSVQVMYQPQHF. The CDR3 DNA follows: TGTGCCAGCAGTGTACAGGTTATGTATCAGCCCCAGCATTTT.

The chain employs TRBV29-1 and TRBJ1-5; tentatively, D is TRBD1 (5 bases). The CDR3 is made up of 13 amino acids. Germline CDR1 SQVTM, CDR2 ANQGSEA. Trimming pared 3 bases from V and 2 bases from J, leaving 8 bases between. CDR3 amino acids: CSVEIQGNQPQHF. The CDR3 DNA reads TGCAGCGTTGAGATACAGGGCAATCAGCCCCAGCATTTT.

Details on this clonotype: Sequence at one end of the junction differs from germline and may be a read error. This rearrangement joins TRBV3-1 to TRBJ1-2; D gene ambiguous. CDR1 LGHDT and CDR2 YNNKEL come from the germline V gene (reference sequence). The CDR3 contains 12 residues. In DNA form, the CDR3 reads TGCTCCAGCAGCCAAGGTTCGGTAGGCTACACCTTC. It yields the protein CSSSQGSVGYTF.

This clonotype was picked up many times. This chain connects TRBV20-1 to TRBJ2-2; TRBD1 matches 9 bases. Germline V CDR1 and CDR2: DFQATT, SNEGSKA (reference sequence). V lost 0 bases to trimming and J lost 8 bases; unmatched junction nucleotides: 10. The CDR3 totals 16 residues. CDR3 nucleotides: TGCAGTGCTAGAGATCCCGGGACAGGGAAGTTAGGGGAGCTGTTTTTT. It yields the protein CSARDPGTGKLGELFF.

The sample holds many counts of this clonotype. The chain links TRBV5-8 to TRBJ1-6; D remains ambiguous. The germline V and J ends were trimmed by 4 bases and 9 bases, with 11 bases remaining between them. From germline, CDR1 is SGHTS and CDR2 YDEGEE. This CDR3 is built from 13 residues. The CDR3 coding sequence is TGTGCCAGCAGCCTCGGAAGGGCTTCACCCCTCCACTTT. This translates into CASSLGRASPLHF.

This clonotype was seen at least ten times. The rearrangement uses TRBV20-1 and TRBJ2-5, with 7 bases aligning to TRBD2. J gave up 5 bases and V 3 bases, and 12 bases lay outside the gene matches. The CDR3 extends over 15 amino acids. Looked up from germline, CDR1 is DFQATT and CDR2 is SNEGSKA (reference sequence). The DNA for the CDR3 is TGCAGTGCTAGGCCCCTGAGGGAGGGCCTGGAGACCCAGTACTTC. Its translation: CSARPLREGLETQYF.

This clonotype was picked up many times. This may come from a read error, since a much larger clone is one base off. The rearrangement uses TRBV9 and TRBJ2-7, with D possibly matching TRBD2 (5 bases). CDR1 is SGDLS and CDR2 is YYNGEE in the germline V gene. There are 14 residues in the CDR3. The CDR3 loop is CASSPGSVDYEQSF. The CDR3 bases are TGTGCCAGCAGCCCGGGTAGCGTCGACTACGAGCAGTCCTTC. Full variable domain (outside the CDR3, taken from reference TRBV9 and TRBJ2-7): DSGVTQTPKHLITATGQRVTLRCSPRSGDLSVYWYQQSLDQGLQFLIQYYNGEERAKGNILERFSAQQFPDLHSELNLSSLELGDSALYFCASSPGSVDYEQSFGPGTRLTVT.